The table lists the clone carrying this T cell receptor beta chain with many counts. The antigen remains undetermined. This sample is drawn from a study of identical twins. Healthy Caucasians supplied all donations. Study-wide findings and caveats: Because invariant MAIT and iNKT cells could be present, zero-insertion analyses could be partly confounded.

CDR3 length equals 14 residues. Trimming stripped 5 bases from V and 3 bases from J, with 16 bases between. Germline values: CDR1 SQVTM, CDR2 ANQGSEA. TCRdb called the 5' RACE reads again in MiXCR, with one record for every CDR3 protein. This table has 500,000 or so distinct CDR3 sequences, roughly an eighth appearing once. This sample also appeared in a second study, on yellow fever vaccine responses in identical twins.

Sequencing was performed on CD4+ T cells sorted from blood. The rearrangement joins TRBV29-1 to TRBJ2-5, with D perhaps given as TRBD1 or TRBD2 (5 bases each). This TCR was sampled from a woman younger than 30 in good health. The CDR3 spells CSVRGIGMEETQYF. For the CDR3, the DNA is TGCAGCGTTAGGGGTATCGGGATGGAAGAGACCCAGTACTTC.